This T cell receptor beta chain was profiled in a study of shared clonotypes between healthy human individuals. J was trimmed by 7 bases and V by 8 bases; bases with no gene match: 17. Germline V CDR1 and CDR2: SNHLY, FYNNEI. The CDR3 consists of 17 residues. This clone was counted many times. This table comes from immunoSEQ multiplex PCR, and its TCRdb copy is limited to in-frame clones, with some not included. Of about 1 million clones in the sample, roughly 80% were seen once. The source material was memory CD4+ T cells sorted from blood. Subset specified: CD45RA-negative fraction. The rearrangement uses TRBV2 and TRBJ1-6, with 7 bases that match TRBD1. The sequence was obtained from a young man in good health. The CDR3 spells CASRDSLRQGKNSPLHF. As DNA, the CDR3 is TGTGCCAGCCGGGATAGTCTAAGACAGGGCAAAAATTCACCCCTCCACTTT.